One and the same sample provided the 11 T cell receptor beta chains below, sequenced in a study of identifying expanded T cells in peripheral blood. Assay used: immunoSEQ multiplex PCR; TCRdb lists only in-frame clones, some missing. The profile shows about 97,000 clones, around 90% of them singletons. Input material: blood. These receptors were obtained from a person between 18 and 75 years old in good health.

The rearrangement joins TRBV11-2 to TRBJ2-7; TRBD2 might be the D (6 bases). The CDR3 totals 16 residues. CDR1 is SGHAT and CDR2 is FQNNGV in the germline V gene. V was trimmed by 7 bases and J by 0 bases, leaving 19 bases between them. The CDR3 sequence is CASTFLGGAFSYEQYF. The CDR3 DNA sequence: TGTGCCAGCACTTTTCTGGGAGGAGCGTTCTCCTACGAGCAGTACTTC.

This clone was detected only a few times. The V call is TRBV7-2, the J call TRBJ1-2, with unresolved D. V lost 5 bases and J lost 2, with 9 bases in between. CDR1 is SGHTA and CDR2 is FQGNSA in the germline V gene. The CDR3 is made up of 13 amino acids. CDR3: CASSPMFNYGYTF. The CDR3, as DNA: TGTGCCAGCAGCCCTATGTTCAACTATGGCTACACCTTC.

CDR3 region: CASSFQTHTEAFF. CDR3 in DNA: TGTGCCAGCAGCTTTCAGACCCACACTGAAGCTTTCTTT. The rearrangement joins TRBV5-4 to TRBJ1-1; no clear D gene. The V gene's germline CDR1 is SGHNT and CDR2 YYREEE (reference sequence). Trimming took off 2 bases at V and 3 bases at J, with 8 bases between the two ends. The CDR3 spans 13 residues. Supplemented by reference TRBV5-4 and TRBJ1-1, the full variable domain reads ETGVTQSPTHLIKTRGQQVTLRCSSQSGHNTVSWYQQALGQGPQFIFQYYREEENGRGNFPPRFSGLQFPNYSSELNVNALELDDSALYLCASSFQTHTEAFFGQGTRLTVV.

The V call is TRBV9, the J call TRBJ1-6, with 8 bases aligning to TRBD1. Germline CDR1 SGDLS, CDR2 YYNGEE. The trim removed 3 bases at V and 5 bases at J, leaving 4 bases unmatched. The CDR3 covers 15 residues. CDR3 sequence reads: CASSALGQDNSPLHF. CDR3 DNA sequence: TGTGCCAGCAGCGCCCTGGGACAGGATAATTCACCCCTCCACTTT. The whole variable domain, filled in from reference TRBV9 and TRBJ1-6, reads DSGVTQTPKHLITATGQRVTLRCSPRSGDLSVYWYQQSLDQGLQFLIQYYNGEERAKGNILERFSAQQFPDLHSELNLSSLELGDSALYFCASSALGQDNSPLHFGNGTRLTVT.

This rearrangement joins TRBV6-5 to TRBJ2-7; D might be TRBD1 (6 bases). The germline gives CDR1 MNHEY, CDR2 SVGAGI. V gave up 5 bases and J gave up 4 bases, with 15 bases separating them. The CDR3 spans 14 residues. CDR3 residues: CASSPPGRGYEQYF. CDR3 nucleotides: TGTGCCAGCAGTCCCCCCGGCAGGGGTTACGAGCAGTACTTC.

The V and J genes are TRBV10-1 and TRBJ2-2, with 8 bases matching TRBD1. The CDR3 sequence is 17 residues long. The V gene end was trimmed by 2 bases and the J gene end by 1 base; junction bases not matched to a gene: 6. Germline V gene data show CDR1 as WNHNN and CDR2 as SYGVQD (reference sequence). The CDR3 region is CASSERSGGLNTGELFF. CDR3 in DNA: TGCGCCAGCAGTGAGAGGTCAGGGGGCCTGAACACCGGGGAGCTGTTTTTT.

The chain carries TRBV5-5 and TRBJ2-5; possibly TRBD2 for D (7 bases). In germline, CDR1 is SGHKS, CDR2 YYEKEE (reference sequence). The CDR3 sequence is 14 residues long. The V and J ends lost 1 base and 4 bases respectively, with 11 bases between them. For the CDR3, the DNA is TGTGCCAGCAGCTTGCCGGGGGGCCGAGAGACCCAGTACTTC. It yields the protein CASSLPGGRETQYF.

This chain joins TRBV27 and TRBJ2-3, with D perhaps TRBD1 (5 bases). Germline loops: CDR1 MNHEY, CDR2 SMNVEV (reference sequence). The V gene lost 3 bases and the J gene lost 4 bases, with 11 bases spanning the gap. There are 14 residues in the CDR3. CDR3 DNA: TGTGCCAGCAGTTTCTCCAGGGTCGCAGATACGCAGTATTTT. It specifies CASSFSRVADTQYF.

The chain is built from TRBV18 and TRBJ2-3; D might be TRBD2 (6 bases). CDR3 length equals 15 residues. V lost 2 bases and J lost 3, with 12 bases in between. From germline, CDR1 is KGHSH and CDR2 LQKENI. CDR3 loop: CASSPLISGTDTQYF. In DNA, the CDR3 is TGTGCCAGCTCACCATTAATCAGCGGGACAGATACGCAGTATTTT.

The chain couples TRBV7-8 to TRBJ2-5; D is unclear. The germline V gene encodes CDR1 SGHVS and CDR2 FQNEAQ. The germline V and J ends were trimmed by 1 base and 5 bases, with 2 bases remaining between them. The CDR3 covers 11 residues. CDR3 loop: CASSLVETQYF. CDR3 bases: TGTGCCAGCAGCTTAGTGGAGACCCAGTACTTC. Full variable domain (remainder filled in from reference TRBV7-8 and TRBJ2-5): GAGVSQSPRYKVAKRGQDVALRCDPISGHVSLFWYQQALGQGPEFLTYFQNEAQLDKSGLPSDRFFAERPEGSVSTLKIQRTQQEDSAVYLCASSLVETQYFGPGTRLLVL.

The rearrangement uses TRBV11-3 and TRBJ2-7, with D unclear. The CDR3 has 14 residues. The V and J ends lost 2 bases and 6 bases respectively, with 14 bases between them. The germline V gene has CDR1 SGHNT and CDR2 YENEEA. The CDR3 loop reads CASSLLGSSREQYF. The CDR3 DNA sequence: TGTGCCAGCAGCTTATTAGGGTCCTCTCGCGAGCAGTACTTC.